These T cell receptor beta chains were read from a single sample in a study of blood T cell repertoires in COVID-19. The data were produced by immunoSEQ multiplex PCR, yet TCRdb's version contains in-frame clones alone and is incomplete. The table shows 250,000 or so clones, with 85% to 90% occurring only once. Sequencing was done on a sample of PBMCs or T cells enriched from blood (not recorded which). Receptor source: a woman in her forties or fifties who had recovered from COVID-19. The CDR3 runs from the conserved cysteine through the conserved F or W. D genes are given only for firm matches. The size field is filled for only some rows; it gives once, few, many or a size class.

v_gene: TRBV28; j_gene: TRBJ1-4; len: 13; d_gene: TRBD1; abundance: few; CDR3nt: TGTGCCAGCAGTTTGACAGGGGACGAAAAACTGTTTTTT; CDR3aa: CASSLTGDEKLFF
v_gene: TRBV3-1/TRBV3-2; j_gene: TRBJ2-1; len: 18; d_gene: TRBD2; abundance: many; CDR3nt: TGTGCCAGCAGCCGGACCTATCTCCTAGCGGGAGGGGACAATGAGCAGTTCTTC; CDR3aa: CASSRTYLLAGGDNEQFF
v_gene: TRBV28; j_gene: TRBJ2-1; len: 17; d_gene: -; abundance: -; CDR3nt: TGTGCCAGCAGTTTCACCCCCCGGGGAGGGACATACAATGAGCAGTTCTTC; CDR3aa: CASSFTPRGGTYNEQFF
v_gene: TRBV18; j_gene: TRBJ1-1; len: 14; d_gene: -; abundance: -; CDR3nt: TGTGCCAGCTCACCGCCGGGGGTGGACACTGAAGCTTTCTTT; CDR3aa: CASSPPGVDTEAFF
v_gene: TRBV27; j_gene: TRBJ1-2; len: 13; d_gene: TRBD1; abundance: once; CDR3nt: TGTGCCAGCAGTCTGACGACAGGGGATGGCTACACCTTC; CDR3aa: CASSLTTGDGYTF
v_gene: TRBV10-3; j_gene: TRBJ2-5; len: 14; d_gene: TRBD1; abundance: -; CDR3nt: TGTGCCATCAGTGAGGGGACAGCCCAGGGGACCCAGTACTTC; CDR3aa: CAISEGTAQGTQYF
v_gene: TRBV11-3; j_gene: TRBJ2-7; len: 12; d_gene: -; abundance: -; CDR3nt: TGTGCCAGCAGCTTAGCTAACTACGAGCAGTACTTC; CDR3aa: CASSLANYEQYF
v_gene: TRBV7-3; j_gene: TRBJ2-6; len: 15; d_gene: -; abundance: -; CDR3nt: TGTGCCAGCAGCCCGGGTAGCTCTGGGGCCAACGTCCTGACTTTC; CDR3aa: CASSPGSSGANVLTF
v_gene: TRBV5-1; j_gene: TRBJ2-1; len: 16; d_gene: TRBD1; abundance: -; CDR3nt: TGCGCCAGCAGCTTGTTATCACAGGGGAATAGAAATGAGCAGTTCTTC; CDR3aa: CASSLLSQGNRNEQFF
v_gene: TRBV12-3/TRBV12-4; j_gene: TRBJ2-1; len: 12; d_gene: TRBD2; abundance: -; CDR3nt: TGTGCCAGCAGTTTGTTAGCGGGAGGGGAGTTCTTC; CDR3aa: CASSLLAGGEFF
v_gene: TRBV4-1; j_gene: TRBJ1-2; len: 14; d_gene: TRBD1; abundance: -; CDR3nt: TGCGCCAGCAGCCATCCCGGACAGGACGTCGGCTACACCTTC; CDR3aa: CASSHPGQDVGYTF
v_gene: TRBV6-5; j_gene: TRBJ2-7; len: 15; d_gene: TRBD1; abundance: -; CDR3nt: TGTGCCAGCAGTCCCCGGGACAGGAGCTCCTACGAGCAGTACTTC; CDR3aa: CASSPRDRSSYEQYF
v_gene: TRBV10-3; j_gene: TRBJ1-3; len: 12; d_gene: -; abundance: -; CDR3nt: TGTGCCTCTTTGGACAGCGGAAACACCATATATTTT; CDR3aa: CASLDSGNTIYF
v_gene: TRBV5-1; j_gene: TRBJ2-1; len: 14; d_gene: TRBD2; abundance: once; CDR3nt: TGCGCCAGCAGCTCACTAGCGGGAGTTACTTTGCAGTTCTTC; CDR3aa: CASSSLAGVTLQFF
v_gene: TRBV15; j_gene: TRBJ2-3; len: 15; d_gene: TRBD2; abundance: -; CDR3nt: TGTGCCACCAGCTTCGGGGGGGGCTATACAGATACGCAGTATTTT; CDR3aa: CATSFGGGYTDTQYF
v_gene: TRBV29-1; j_gene: TRBJ2-7; len: 15; d_gene: -; abundance: -; CDR3nt: TGCAGCGTTGAATGGGCGCAGGGATCCTCCTACGAGCAGTACTTC; CDR3aa: CSVEWAQGSSYEQYF
v_gene: TRBV11-2; j_gene: TRBJ2-2; len: 13; d_gene: -; abundance: -; CDR3nt: TGTGCCAGCAGCTTAGCCCTCGGGGGGGAGCTGTTTTTT; CDR3aa: CASSLALGGELFF
v_gene: TRBV3-1/TRBV3-2; j_gene: TRBJ1-2; len: 16; d_gene: -; abundance: -; CDR3nt: TGTGCCAGCAGCCAAGAAGGAGGGTTTCTTTACTATGGCTACACCTTC; CDR3aa: CASSQEGGFLYYGYTF
v_gene: TRBV28; j_gene: TRBJ1-2; len: 13; d_gene: TRBD1; abundance: -; CDR3nt: TGTGCCAGCGGGGACAGACTTAACTATGGCTACACCTTC; CDR3aa: CASGDRLNYGYTF
v_gene: TRBV20-1; j_gene: TRBJ2-1; len: 10; d_gene: -; abundance: -; CDR3nt: TGCAGTGCTAGTTCTCCTGTGCAGTTCTTC; CDR3aa: CSASSPVQFF
v_gene: TRBV28; j_gene: TRBJ2-2; len: 16; d_gene: -; abundance: -; CDR3nt: TGTGCCAGCAGTTTTTTAGCCCCACCCCACACCGGGGAGCTGTTTTTT; CDR3aa: CASSFLAPPHTGELFF
v_gene: TRBV15; j_gene: TRBJ2-6; len: 18; d_gene: -; abundance: -; CDR3nt: TGTGCCACCAGCAGAGATGAGGCGGCGAACTCTGGGGCCAACGTCCTGACTTTC; CDR3aa: CATSRDEAANSGANVLTF
v_gene: TRBV5-4; j_gene: TRBJ2-2; len: 16; d_gene: TRBD1; abundance: -; CDR3nt: TGTGCCAGCAGCTTGCCCGGCACAGGGGTTACCGGGGAGCTGTTTTTT; CDR3aa: CASSLPGTGVTGELFF
v_gene: TRBV4-3; j_gene: TRBJ1-5; len: 15; d_gene: -; abundance: few; CDR3nt: TGCGCCAGCAGCCAGGTCTATTATAGCAATCAGCCCCAGCATTTT; CDR3aa: CASSQVYYSNQPQHF
v_gene: TRBV12-5; j_gene: TRBJ1-1; len: 11; d_gene: -; abundance: -; CDR3nt: TGTGCCACTAGGTTGAACACTGAAGCTTTCTTT; CDR3aa: CATRLNTEAFF
v_gene: TRBV10-3; j_gene: TRBJ2-7; len: 13; d_gene: -; abundance: once; CDR3nt: TGTGCCATCAGTGAGGGCAGTACCTACGAGCAGTACTTC; CDR3aa: CAISEGSTYEQYF
v_gene: TRBV6-5; j_gene: TRBJ1-2; len: 14; d_gene: -; abundance: -; CDR3nt: TGTGCCAGCAGAAGAAACCAAGGGAGGGATGGCTACACCTTC; CDR3aa: CASRRNQGRDGYTF
v_gene: TRBV3-1/TRBV3-2; j_gene: TRBJ1-1; len: 13; d_gene: -; abundance: -; CDR3nt: TGTGCCAGCAGCCTAGGGGGGAACACTGAAGCTTTCTTT; CDR3aa: CASSLGGNTEAFF
v_gene: TRBV5-1; j_gene: TRBJ1-6; len: 14; d_gene: -; abundance: -; CDR3nt: TGCGCCAGCAGCTCAGGGTTTCCTAGTTCACCCCTCCACTTT; CDR3aa: CASSSGFPSSPLHF
v_gene: TRBV6-5; j_gene: TRBJ2-2; len: 14; d_gene: -; abundance: -; CDR3nt: TGTGCCAGCAGTTATAGGGGTTACACCGGGGAGCTGTTTTTT; CDR3aa: CASSYRGYTGELFF
v_gene: TRBV5-1; j_gene: TRBJ2-7; len: 18; d_gene: TRBD2; abundance: -; CDR3nt: TGCGCCAGCAGCTTGGAGGGTGTGGCGGCTAGCGGCACCTACGAGCAGTACTTC; CDR3aa: CASSLEGVAASGTYEQYF
v_gene: TRBV28; j_gene: TRBJ1-2; len: 13; d_gene: -; abundance: once; CDR3nt: TGTGCCAGCAGACGCCAGGGTTACGGTGGCTACACCTTC; CDR3aa: CASRRQGYGGYTF
v_gene: TRBV27; j_gene: TRBJ2-1; len: 14; d_gene: -; abundance: -; CDR3nt: TGTGCCAGCAGGCCGCGGGGTGCCTACAATGAGCAGTTCTTC; CDR3aa: CASRPRGAYNEQFF
v_gene: TRBV18; j_gene: TRBJ2-3; len: 15; d_gene: TRBD1; abundance: -; CDR3nt: TGTGCCAGCTCACCAGGGACAGGAGTCACAGATACGCAGTATTTT; CDR3aa: CASSPGTGVTDTQYF